One and the same sample provided the 24 T cell receptor beta chains below, sequenced in a study of tissue T cells after allogeneic stem cell transplantation. Produced via immunoSEQ multiplex PCR; TCRdb's table is partial and in-frame only. The repertoire holds thousands of clones, with roughly two fifths as singletons. Sample time point: mouse harvest day 7 after allogeneic transplant. The graft held 10^6 splenic CD5+ T cells and 10^7 T-cell-depleted bone marrow cells. Sequenced: skin. The receptors were sampled from a female BALB/c mouse given C57BL/6 T cells with graft-versus-host disease after an allogeneic hematopoietic cell transplant.

Concerning this clone: Mouse gene names and germline throughout. The read ends 1 residue early relative to the CDR3; the germline J gene fills the gap. The V and J genes are TRBV19 and TRBJ2-5; D gene uncertain. The V and J ends lost 2 bases and 0 bases respectively, with 10 bases between them. Germline V gives CDR1 FNHDT, CDR2 SITEND (reference sequence). The CDR3 spans 15 residues. The CDR3 region is CASSIGRFNQDTQYF. The part of the CDR3 DNA that was read is TGTGCCAGCAGTATCGGCAGGTTTAACCAAGACACCCAGTAC.

This clone was seen more than once but under ten times. Gene names and germline refer to mouse. The read gets to within 1 residue of the CDR3 end, and the germline J gene fills in the rest. V is TRBV26 and J is TRBJ2-7; 10 bases are shared with TRBD2. The length of the CDR3 is 14 residues. With 4 bases clipped from V and 7 bases from J, the junction kept 7 bases outside the gene matches. Germline CDR1 and CDR2: KGHPV and FQNQEV (reference sequence). Incomplete CDR3 DNA: TGTGCCAGCAGTCCTCTGGGGGGGCGAGGGGAACAGTAC. This translates into CASSPLGGRGEQY. The whole CDR3 sequence is CASSPLGGRGEQYF.

A word on this clone: Gene names and germline match the mouse. The CDR3 end lies 1 residue beyond the end of the read and is filled in from the germline J gene. The rearrangement uses TRBV5 and TRBJ2-5; 10 bases align to TRBD2. J lost 0 bases, V lost 0 bases, and 6 bases had no gene match. The CDR3 spans 18 residues. Per the germline V gene, CDR1 is LGHNA and CDR2 is YNLKQL (reference sequence). CDR3 sequence: CASSQDRTGGFNQDTQYF. Partial CDR3 DNA: TGTGCCAGCAGCCAAGACAGGACTGGGGGTTTTAACCAAGACACCCAGTAC.

With regard to this clone: All gene names here are mouse names. The missing CDR3 end, 1 residue past where the read stops, is filled in from the germline J gene. The V gene is TRBV26, the J gene TRBJ2-2; TRBD2 matches 11 bases. The CDR3 covers 16 residues. V shed 3 bases and J 5 bases; nucleotides not matched to a gene: 5. Germline V CDR1 and CDR2: KGHPV, FQNQEV (reference sequence). The chain's CDR3 is CASSLRTGGRTGQLYF. CDR3 DNA, as far as it was read: TGTGCCAGCAGTCTAAGGACTGGGGGGAGGACCGGGCAGCTCTAC.

On this clone: Genes and germline are mouse. The read ends 1 residue early relative to the CDR3; the germline J gene fills the gap. The J gene is TRBJ1-1, the V gene TRBV26, with D hard to call. The CDR3 length is 13 residues. Germline-derived CDR1 and CDR2 are KGHPV and FQNQEV (reference sequence). The V and J ends lost 2 bases and 1 base respectively, with 5 bases between them. The part of the CDR3 DNA that was read is TGTGCCAGCAGTCTGCCAGCGAACACAGAAGTCTTC. Its translation is CASSLPANTEVF. The full CDR3 reads CASSLPANTEVFF.

Of note for this clone: Each gene name is a mouse one. The read ends 1 residue shy of where the CDR3 ends; the end is completed using the germline J gene. The rearrangement links TRBV26 to TRBJ1-4; TRBD1 agrees at 11 bases. This CDR3 has 16 amino acids. V trimming: 4 bases; J trimming: 1 base; junction bases outside the gene matches: 2. Germline V gene sequence: CDR1 KGHPV, CDR2 FQNQEV (reference sequence). CDR3 DNA (partial): TGTGCCAGCAGTCCGGACAGGGGGCCTTCCAACGAAAGATTATTT. This codes for CASSPDRGPSNERLF. The complete CDR3 sequence is CASSPDRGPSNERLFF.

This clone appeared a single time. Gene names denote mouse genes. Read data end 1 residue before the CDR3 end; the end is taken from the germline J gene. This chain uses TRBV3 with TRBJ1-5; TRBD1 matches 7 bases. CDR1 is SNHLY and CDR2 is FYNGKV in the germline V gene (reference sequence). V lost 4 bases, J lost 0 bases, and 0 bases stayed unmatched. The CDR3 sequence is 14 residues long. The CDR3 loop reads CASSYRGNNQAPLF. The CDR3 bases that were read are TGTGCCAGCAGCTACAGGGGTAACAACCAGGCTCCGCTT.

Concerning this clone itself: Any gene name here is a mouse gene name. The observed sequence ends 1 residue before the CDR3 terminus, with the missing tail filled in from the germline J gene. The chain combines TRBV26 with TRBJ2-2; unclear D gene. V was pared by 4 bases and J by 2 bases, with 5 bases between. CDR3 length: 13 residues. CDR1 KGHPV and CDR2 FQNQEV come from the germline V gene (reference sequence). The CDR3 reads CASSRHNTGQLYF. The DNA read from the CDR3 is TGTGCCAGCAGTCGACATAACACCGGGCAGCTCTAC.

About this clone itself: Gene names are mouse gene names. The read is 1 residue too short to cover the CDR3 end, so that end is filled in from the germline J gene. The rearrangement joins TRBV26 to TRBJ1-4; D might be TRBD1 (5 bases). The V end lost 4 bases, the J end lost 1 base, and 10 bases lay between the germline ends. The CDR3 sequence is 15 residues long. CDR1 and CDR2 from the germline V gene are KGHPV and FQNQEV (reference sequence). This CDR3 is CASSPRRGSNERLFF. The sequenced CDR3 bases are TGTGCCAGCAGTCCCCGGAGGGGTTCCAACGAAAGATTATTT. Based on the CDR3 plus reference TRBV26 and TRBJ1-4, the full variable domain is NSKVIQTPRYLVKGQGQKAKMRCIPEKGHPVVFWYQQNKNNEFKFLINFQNQEVLQQIDMTEKRFSAECPSNSPCSLEIQSSEAGDSALYLCASSPRRGSNERLFFGHGTKLSVL.

In regard to this clone: Any gene name here is a mouse gene name. The read stops 1 residue short of the end of the CDR3; the missing end is completed from the germline J gene. The gene calls are TRBV3 and TRBJ2-3; TRBD2 matches at 12 bases. The CDR3 totals 15 residues. V was pared by 5 bases and J by 4 bases, with 4 bases of the junction left unmatched. Per germline, CDR1 SNHLY and CDR2 FYNGKV (reference sequence). CDR3: CASSPGLGGSETLYF. The sequenced CDR3 bases are TGTGCCAGCAGCCCCGGACTGGGGGGGTCAGAAACGCTGTAT.

With respect to this clone: Gene names refer to mouse genes. The CDR3 is cut off 1 residue early in the read; its end comes from the germline J gene. The J gene is TRBJ2-2, the V gene TRBV13-1; TRBD1 aligns across 10 bases. This CDR3 comprises 16 residues. J was trimmed by 3 bases and V by 0 bases; bases with no gene match: 2. Per the germline V gene, CDR1 is NSHNY and CDR2 is SYGAGN. CDR3 protein: CASSDVTGGYTGQLYF. The sequenced part of the CDR3 DNA is TGTGCCAGCAGTGATGTGACAGGGGGCTACACCGGGCAGCTCTAC.

Of note for this clone: Each gene name is a mouse one. The read gets to within 1 residue of the CDR3 end, and the germline J gene fills in the rest. The chain has TRBV26 and TRBJ2-2, with D perhaps matching TRBD1 or TRBD2 (6 bases each). CDR1 is KGHPV, CDR2 FQNQEV, per germline (reference sequence). The V end was cut by 0 bases, the J end by 3 bases, with 8 bases between. The CDR3 is made up of 15 amino acids. The CDR3 bases that were read are TGTGCCAGCAGTCTGTCGAGGGGGGACACCGGGCAGCTCTAC. Its translation: CASSLSRGDTGQLY. The whole CDR3 sequence is CASSLSRGDTGQLYF. The variable domain in full, completed from reference TRBV26 and TRBJ2-2, reads NSKVIQTPRYLVKGQGQKAKMRCIPEKGHPVVFWYQQNKNNEFKFLINFQNQEVLQQIDMTEKRFSAECPSNSPCSLEIQSSEAGDSALYLCASSLSRGDTGQLYFGEGSKLTVL.

By share, this clone ranks as medium-sized. Germline and genes: mouse. The read falls 1 residue short of the CDR3 end, and the missing part is taken from the germline J gene. V is TRBV14 and J is TRBJ2-5, with D possibly TRBD1 on 5 matching bases. The germline V gene encodes CDR1 SGHDT and CDR2 FRDEAV. V was clipped by 0 bases and J by 4 bases, with 9 bases between them. The CDR3 extends over 14 amino acids. The CDR3 DNA, read in part, is TGTGCCAGCAGTTTCTCCCCAGGGAAAGACACCCAGTAC. Translating gives CASSFSPGKDTQY. The full-length CDR3 reads as CASSFSPGKDTQYF.

This clone was seen only a few times. Gene labels here are mouse ones. The read ends 1 residue early relative to the CDR3; the germline J gene fills the gap. The chain uses TRBV26 and TRBJ1-1, with unresolved D. The V and J ends lost 8 bases and 1 base respectively, with 14 bases between them. There are 14 residues in the CDR3. Germline V gene lookup returns CDR1 KGHPV and CDR2 FQNQEV (reference sequence). The covered CDR3 bases are TGTGCCAGCTCCCGGGGTTCCGGAAACACAGAAGTCTTC. Residues: CASSRGSGNTEVF. The entire CDR3 protein reads CASSRGSGNTEVFF.

This clone was observed a few times. Genes here carry mouse names. The read halts 1 residue ahead of the CDR3 end, with the missing end drawn from the germline J gene. The rearrangement uses TRBV26 and TRBJ2-3; TRBD1 or TRBD2 may be the D gene (5 bases each). The CDR3 contains 12 residues. The germline V and J ends were trimmed by 4 bases and 10 bases, with 12 bases remaining between them. Per germline, CDR1 KGHPV and CDR2 FQNQEV (reference sequence). CDR3 loop: CASSRGRSPLYF. The part of the CDR3 DNA that was read is TGTGCCAGCAGTCGGGGACGGTCCCCGCTGTAT. Variable domain in full (rest from reference TRBV26 and TRBJ2-3): NSKVIQTPRYLVKGQGQKAKMRCIPEKGHPVVFWYQQNKNNEFKFLINFQNQEVLQQIDMTEKRFSAECPSNSPCSLEIQSSEAGDSALYLCASSRGRSPLYFGSGTRLTVL.

This clone came up a few times. Gene names denote mouse genes. The read terminates 1 residue ahead of where the CDR3 ends, so the germline J gene completes it. The chain couples TRBV26 to TRBJ1-2, with 7 nucleotides matching TRBD1. CDR1 KGHPV and CDR2 FQNQEV come from the germline V gene (reference sequence). The CDR3 sequence is 14 residues long. With 5 bases clipped from V and 0 bases from J, the junction kept 3 bases outside the gene matches. The DNA read from the CDR3 is TGTGCCAGCAGTTCCGGGACAGCAAACTCCGACTACACC. Protein sequence: CASSSGTANSDYT. The full CDR3 protein reads CASSSGTANSDYTF.

A remark on this clone: Gene names and germline match the mouse. The sequence runs out 1 residue before the end of the CDR3; the remainder is reconstructed from the germline J gene. This chain uses TRBV16 with TRBJ1-4; tentative D call: TRBD1 (5 bases). Germline V gene data show CDR1 as SGHSA and CDR2 as FRNQAP. V was trimmed by 0 bases and J by 1 base, leaving 6 bases between them. There are 15 residues in the CDR3. The CDR3 region is CASSLDQGSNERLFF. Partial CDR3 DNA: TGTGCAAGCAGCTTAGATCAGGGTTCCAACGAAAGATTATTT.

Note on this clone: The genes and germline here are from mouse. The read ends 1 residue shy of where the CDR3 ends; the end is completed using the germline J gene. V is TRBV13-2 and J is TRBJ2-7; 10 bases are a match to TRBD2. Unmatched junction bases numbered 3, after V lost 3 bases and J lost 0 bases. The CDR3 loop spans 15 amino acids. Germline V gene lookup returns CDR1 NNHNN and CDR2 SYGAGS (reference sequence). The CDR3 bases that were read are TGTGCCAGCGGTGGGACTGGGGGAAGCTCCTATGAACAGTAC. Protein: CASGGTGGSSYEQY. The CDR3 in its entirety is CASGGTGGSSYEQYF.

This clone was found a few times. Genes and germline come from the mouse. The read finishes 1 residue shy of the CDR3 end, and the germline J gene is used to complete it. This chain uses TRBV5 with TRBJ2-5; tentatively, D is TRBD2 (6 bases). V was shortened by 6 bases and J by 0 bases, with 10 bases between the two germline ends. Germline V lookup: CDR1 LGHNA, CDR2 YNLKQL (reference sequence). The CDR3 covers 14 residues. The DNA read from the CDR3 is TGTGCCAGCAGTCGGGACTTTAACCAAGACACCCAGTAC. Translation gives CASSRDFNQDTQY. The full CDR3 sequence reads CASSRDFNQDTQYF.

Points on this clone: Gene names and germline match the mouse. CDR3 amino acids: CASSGDGREQYF. CDR3 DNA, as far as it was read: TGTGCCAGCAGTGGGGACGGGAGGGAACAGTAC. The chain couples TRBV13-1 to TRBJ2-7, with D perhaps being TRBD1 or TRBD2 (5 bases each). The read ends 1 residue before the CDR3 terminus; that terminus is restored from the germline J gene. Germline CDR1 and CDR2: NSHNY and SYGAGN. The V gene lost 3 bases and the J gene lost 7 bases, with 11 bases spanning the gap. CDR3 length: 12 residues.

As concerns this clone: Gene names and germline refer to mouse. The read stops 1 residue short of the end of the CDR3; the missing end is completed from the germline J gene. This chain uses TRBV26 with TRBJ2-5; 10 bases fit TRBD2. In germline, CDR1 is KGHPV, CDR2 FQNQEV (reference sequence). The V gene end was trimmed by 2 bases and the J gene end by 6 bases; junction bases not matched to a gene: 2. This CDR3 comprises 14 residues. The CDR3 DNA, read in part, is TGTGCCAGCAGTCTGCTGGGGGGGCTTGACACCCAGTAC. Translating gives CASSLLGGLDTQY. The complete CDR3 reads CASSLLGGLDTQYF.

Notes on this clone: Gene names are mouse gene names. The DNA ends 1 residue before the CDR3 does, and the rest of the CDR3 is filled in from the germline J gene. The V gene is TRBV16, the J gene TRBJ1-3; D uncertain. The germline V gene has CDR1 SGHSA and CDR2 FRNQAP. V was shortened by 2 bases and J by 0 bases, with 5 bases between the two germline ends. This CDR3 region has 14 residues. CDR3 DNA, as far as it was read: TGTGCAAGCAGCTTAACGAATTCTGGAAATACGCTCTAT. Protein product: CASSLTNSGNTLY. The whole CDR3 reads CASSLTNSGNTLYF.

A remark on this clone: Gene names and germline match the mouse. The missing CDR3 end, 1 residue past where the read stops, is filled in from the germline J gene. The V and J genes are TRBV12-2 and TRBJ2-1; tentative D call: TRBD1 (6 bases). CDR1 is SGHLS and CDR2 is HYDKME in the germline V gene. V dropped 5 bases and J dropped 1 base, with 11 bases sitting between them. The CDR3 length is 14 residues. CDR3 DNA (partial): TGTGCCAGCTGTCCCGGGACAAACTATGCTGAGCAGTTC. Its translation: CASCPGTNYAEQF. The full CDR3 protein is CASCPGTNYAEQFF.

This clone was observed a handful of times. Mouse names are used for the genes. The read finishes 1 residue shy of the CDR3 end, and the germline J gene is used to complete it. Other DNA sequences in the sample encode the same CDR3. This chain links TRBV26 with TRBJ1-1, with D tentatively TRBD1 (5 bases). The CDR3 sequence is 13 residues long. Trimming shortened V by 3 bases and J by 1 base, and 6 bases separated the two germline ends. Germline assignment: CDR1 KGHPV and CDR2 FQNQEV (reference sequence). CDR3 in amino acids: CASSLQGNTEVFF. The CDR3 bases that were read are TGTGCCAGCAGTCTCCAGGGGAACACAGAAGTCTTC.